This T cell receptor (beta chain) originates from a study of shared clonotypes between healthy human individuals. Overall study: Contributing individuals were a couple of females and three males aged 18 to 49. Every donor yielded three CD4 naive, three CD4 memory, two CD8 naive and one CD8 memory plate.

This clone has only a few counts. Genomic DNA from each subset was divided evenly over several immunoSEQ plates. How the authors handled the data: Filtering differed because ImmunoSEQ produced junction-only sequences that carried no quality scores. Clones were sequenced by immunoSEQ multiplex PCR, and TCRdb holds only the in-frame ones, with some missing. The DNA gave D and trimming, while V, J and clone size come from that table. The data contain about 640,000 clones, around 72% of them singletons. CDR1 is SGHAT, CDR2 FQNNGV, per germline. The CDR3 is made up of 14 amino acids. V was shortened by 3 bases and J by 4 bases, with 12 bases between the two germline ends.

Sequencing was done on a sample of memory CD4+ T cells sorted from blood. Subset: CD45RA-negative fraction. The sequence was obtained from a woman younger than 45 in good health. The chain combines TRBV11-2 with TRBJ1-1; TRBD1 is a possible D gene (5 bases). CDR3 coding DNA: TGTGCCAGCAGCTTGGGGCGGGTCCCCACTGAAGCTTTCTTT. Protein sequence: CASSLGRVPTEAFF.